The clone carrying this TCR beta chain was seen only once. Its specificity is not known. The protocol was immunoSEQ multiplex PCR, while the TCRdb copy is restricted to in-frame clones and leaves out a portion. The table lists more than 400,000 clones, approximately 92% of them singletons. This entry comes from a study of Ad26.COV2.S vaccination and SARS-CoV-2 variants. Study results and caveats: Breadth measured for non-spike TCRs was similar across vaccine and placebo recipients.

Treatment described: about 20 received Ad26.COV2.S at low or high dose, single or two shots; 5 received placebo; per-sample allocation not given. Collection of samples fell on day 63 after the first vaccine or placebo injection. V was pared by 6 bases and J by 9 bases, with 11 bases between. The CDR3 contains 11 residues. Per germline, CDR1 SNHLY and CDR2 FYNNEI. The sequencing used peripheral blood, collected in a trial of Ad26.COV2.S vaccine versus placebo. The chain has TRBV2 and TRBJ1-1; D unclear. The clonotype originates from a person between 18 and 65 years old who received the Ad26.COV2.S COVID-19 vaccine or a placebo. Written as DNA, the CDR3 is TGTGCCAGCAGCCCAAAGAACCAAGCTTTCTTT. This translates into CASSPKNQAFF. Full variable domain (missing parts from reference TRBV2 and TRBJ1-1): EPEVTQTPSHQVTQMGQEVILRCVPISNHLYFYWYRQILGQKVEFLVSFYNNEISEKSEIFDDQFSVERPDGSNFTLKIRSTKLEDSAMYFCASSPKNQAFFGQGTRLTVV.